The 17 T cell receptor beta chains reported below all come from one sample, sequenced in a study of T-cell memory formation after mild COVID-19 (dated by TCRdb to the early 2020s). The library came from 5' RACE. TCRdb names Illumina NovaSeq 6000 as the instrument used. Using fastp trimming at Q25 and MiXCR clonotype assembly, TCRdb reanalyzed the public sequencing data and kept in-frame beta chains. CDR3 protein sequences are deduplicated, and each keeps its most common genes and DNA. The sample includes about 200,000 distinct CDR3 sequences, with around 16% observed a single time. The ten largest clones take up 2% to 3% of the sample. Sequencing input: PBMCs or a T cell subset sorted from them (not recorded which). These receptors were collected from an adult woman who had mild COVID-19 (a few samples of this study predate the infection). The sample titles of this study are shuffled in the database, so cell type and time point are left out; the donor was told from shared clones.

The table lists this clonotype with many counts. The J gene is TRBJ2-5, the V gene TRBV7-2; D is perhaps TRBD1 (6 bases). CDR1 is SGHTA, CDR2 FQGNSA, per germline. Trimming left V 4 bases short and J 1 base short, with 7 bases between. This CDR3 spans 13 amino acids. CDR3 nucleotide sequence: TGTGCCAGCAGCTACAGGGTCCAAGAGACCCAGTACTTC. Its translation: CASSYRVQETQYF.

Only one count was recorded for this clonotype. The chain is built from TRBV5-1 and TRBJ2-7, with 10 bases identical to TRBD2. This CDR3 is built from 17 residues. From germline, CDR1 is SGHRS and CDR2 YFSETQ. J was trimmed by 0 bases and V by 3 bases; bases with no gene match: 9. The CDR3 DNA is TGCGCCAGCAGCTCCCCGTCTAGCGGGAGATCCTCCTACGAGCAGTACTTC. Protein sequence: CASSSPSSGRSSYEQYF.

The sample holds many counts of this clonotype. The gene calls are TRBV11-2 and TRBJ2-3, with D maybe TRBD2 (6 bases). V was shortened by 7 bases and J by 11 bases, with 25 bases between the two germline ends. CDR1 SGHAT and CDR2 FQNNGV come from the germline V gene. CDR3 length: 15 residues. CDR3 loop: CASTLEGGALGGQYF. The CDR3 DNA sequence: TGTGCCAGCACCTTGGAGGGCGGGGCTTTGGGGGGGCAGTATTTT.

The rearrangement links TRBV5-1 to TRBJ2-3; D gene uncertain. The CDR3 has 15 amino acids. V was cut by 0 bases and J by 1 base, with 9 bases left in between. CDR1 and CDR2 (germline): SGHRS, YFSETQ. The CDR3 DNA reads as TGCGCCAGCAGCTTGGAAGTGACTCGCACAGATACGCAGTATTTT. This gives the protein CASSLEVTRTDTQYF.

This clonotype was seen more than once but under ten times. The chain uses TRBV10-3 and TRBJ2-3; possibly TRBD2 for D (6 bases). The germline V and J ends were trimmed by 6 bases and 6 bases, with 16 bases remaining between them. CDR1 ENHRY and CDR2 SYGVKD come from the germline V gene. This CDR3 has 14 residues. CDR3 residues: CAISYTGGADTQYF. CDR3 nucleotides: TGTGCCATCAGCTACACAGGAGGGGCGGATACGCAGTATTTT.

The CDR3 DNA reads TGTGCCAGCAGCGGACAGGGGTCAGCTAACTATGGCTACACCTTC. Its protein is CASSGQGSANYGYTF. This chain joins TRBV12-3 or TRBV12-4 and TRBJ1-2, with 9 bases identical to TRBD1. The CDR3 is 15 amino acids. Trimming cost V 6 bases and J 0 bases; bases outside gene matches: 5.

V gene TRBV6-4 combines with J gene TRBJ1-2, with TRBD1 matching 9 bases. CDR3 length: 16 amino acids. Unmatched junction bases numbered 18, after V lost 8 bases and J lost 8 bases. CDR1 and CDR2 from the germline V gene are MRHNA and SNTAGT. CDR3 bases: TGTGCCAGCCAACCGGGACAGGGTATCGGGGGCGGCGGCTACACCTTC. This codes for CASQPGQGIGGGGYTF.

This chain uses TRBV10-3 with TRBJ1-1; 7 nucleotides line up with TRBD1. Germline CDR1 is ENHRY and CDR2 is SYGVKD. V lost 7 bases and J lost 3; bases outside the gene matches: 5. This CDR3 contains 13 residues. The CDR3 loop is CAINRGSDTEAFF. In nucleotides, the CDR3 is TGTGCCATCAACAGGGGTTCGGACACTGAAGCTTTCTTT.

In this sample, this clonotype turned up a few times. J is TRBJ1-2 and V is TRBV5-1, with 7 bases lining up with TRBD1. Germline-derived CDR1 and CDR2 are SGHRS and YFSETQ. V lost 2 bases, J lost 2 bases, and 6 bases stayed unmatched. The CDR3 has 15 residues. CDR3 nucleotides: TGCGCCAGCAGCTTAGGGGACAGAGAAAACTATGGCTACACCTTC. Its translation: CASSLGDRENYGYTF.

This clonotype showed up many times. The rearrangement joins TRBV5-5 to TRBJ2-1, with 13 bases matching TRBD2. Germline CDR1 SGHKS, CDR2 YYEKEE (reference sequence). V shed 3 bases and J 8 bases; nucleotides not matched to a gene: 5. The CDR3 consists of 15 residues. CDR3 region: CASSSGLAGRDEQFF. The CDR3 DNA reads TGTGCCAGCAGCTCGGGACTAGCGGGAAGAGATGAGCAGTTCTTC.

This clonotype was picked up a small number of times. V gene TRBV7-3 combines with J gene TRBJ2-1, with D possibly matching TRBD1 (5 bases). Trimming stripped 2 bases from V and 8 bases from J, with 16 bases between. Germline V gene sequence: CDR1 SGHTA, CDR2 FQGTGA. The CDR3 extends over 15 amino acids. The DNA of the CDR3 is TGTGCCAGCAGCTTAGGCTGGGGCAGGGTGGATGAGCAGTTCTTC. Its translation: CASSLGWGRVDEQFF.

This clonotype was seen more than once but under ten times. The gene calls are TRBV12-3 or TRBV12-4 and TRBJ1-5; D is undetermined. V gave up 8 bases and J gave up 9 bases, with 14 bases separating them. This CDR3 has 12 amino acids. Here the CDR3 DNA reads TGTGCCAGCTTGGAGAGCGCTGGGCCCCAGCATTTT. As protein: CASLESAGPQHF.

This clonotype appeared many times. The V gene is TRBV12-3 or TRBV12-4, the J gene TRBJ1-1; no firm D call. V was pared by 5 bases and J by 3 bases, with 4 bases between. CDR3 size: 11 residues. The chain's CDR3 is CASSLHTEAFF. CDR3 DNA: TGTGCCAGCAGTCTTCACACTGAAGCTTTCTTT.

The sample holds a few counts of this clonotype. V and J are TRBV2 and TRBJ1-4, with D perhaps TRBD1 (5 bases). The CDR3 covers 15 residues. Germline loops: CDR1 SNHLY, CDR2 FYNNEI. The V end was cut by 5 bases, the J end by 0 bases, with 10 bases between. The CDR3 region has the DNA TGTGCCAGCAGTCAGGAAGGGGCAACTAATGAAAAACTGTTTTTT. This translates into CASSQEGATNEKLFF.

The CDR3 DNA reads TGTGCCAGCATTTCCGCGGGTGTGGAGCAGTACTTC. This gives the protein CASISAGVEQYF. J is TRBJ2-7 and V is TRBV6-4; a weak D match, TRBD2 (5 bases). From germline, CDR1 is MRHNA and CDR2 SNTAGT. Trimming took off 7 bases at V and 7 bases at J, with 14 bases between the two ends. There are 12 residues in the CDR3.

This sequence joins TRBV30 and TRBJ2-7, with D unclear. The CDR3 is 12 amino acids. Germline V lookup: CDR1 GTSNPN, CDR2 SVGIG (reference sequence). Trimming took 3 bases from V and 0 from J, leaving 6 bases between them. The CDR3 nucleotides are TGTGCCTGGAGAGTGGGCTCCTACGAGCAGTACTTC. Amino acid sequence: CAWRVGSYEQYF.

The rearrangement links TRBV12-3 or TRBV12-4 to TRBJ2-2, with 9 bases fitting TRBD1. This CDR3 has 15 amino acids. V shed 6 bases, J shed 3 bases, and the junction held 5 bases outside the gene matches. The CDR3 coding sequence is TGTGCCAGCAGCCGGGACAGGGTGGACACCGGGGAGCTGTTTTTT. Its protein is CASSRDRVDTGELFF.